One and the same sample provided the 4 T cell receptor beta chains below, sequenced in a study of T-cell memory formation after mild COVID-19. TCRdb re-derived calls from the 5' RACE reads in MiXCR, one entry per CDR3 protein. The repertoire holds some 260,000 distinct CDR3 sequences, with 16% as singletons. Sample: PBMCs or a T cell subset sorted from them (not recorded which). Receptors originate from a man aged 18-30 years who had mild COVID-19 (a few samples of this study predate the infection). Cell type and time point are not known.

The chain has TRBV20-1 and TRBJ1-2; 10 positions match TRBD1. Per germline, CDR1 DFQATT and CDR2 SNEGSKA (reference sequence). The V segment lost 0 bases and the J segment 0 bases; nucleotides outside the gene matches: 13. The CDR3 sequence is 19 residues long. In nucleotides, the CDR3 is TGCAGTGCTAGAGATAGGGCCTGGGGACAGGGGACCGCTAACTATGGCTACACCTTC. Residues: CSARDRAWGQGTANYGYTF.

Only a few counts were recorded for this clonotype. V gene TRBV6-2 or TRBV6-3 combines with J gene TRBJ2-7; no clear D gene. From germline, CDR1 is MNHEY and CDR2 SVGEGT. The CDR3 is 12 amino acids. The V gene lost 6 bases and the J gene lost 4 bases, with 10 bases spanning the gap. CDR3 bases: TGTGCCAGCAGCGCGATAGCTTACGAGCAGTACGTC. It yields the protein CASSAIAYEQYV.

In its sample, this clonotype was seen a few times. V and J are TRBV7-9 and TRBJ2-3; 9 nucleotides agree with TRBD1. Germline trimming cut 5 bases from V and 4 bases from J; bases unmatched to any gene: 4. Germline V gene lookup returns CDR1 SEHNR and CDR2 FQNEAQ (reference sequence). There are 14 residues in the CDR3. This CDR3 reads CASSRQGGADTQYF. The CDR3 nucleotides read TGTGCCAGCAGCCGACAGGGGGGAGCAGATACGCAGTATTTT.

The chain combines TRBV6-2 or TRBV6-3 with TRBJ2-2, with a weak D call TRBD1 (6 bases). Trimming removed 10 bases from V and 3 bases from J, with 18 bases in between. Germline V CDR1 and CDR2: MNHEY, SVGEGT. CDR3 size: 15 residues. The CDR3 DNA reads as TGTGCCATCCAAAGAACGGACAGAGACACCGGGGAGCTGTTTTTT. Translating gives CAIQRTDRDTGELFF.